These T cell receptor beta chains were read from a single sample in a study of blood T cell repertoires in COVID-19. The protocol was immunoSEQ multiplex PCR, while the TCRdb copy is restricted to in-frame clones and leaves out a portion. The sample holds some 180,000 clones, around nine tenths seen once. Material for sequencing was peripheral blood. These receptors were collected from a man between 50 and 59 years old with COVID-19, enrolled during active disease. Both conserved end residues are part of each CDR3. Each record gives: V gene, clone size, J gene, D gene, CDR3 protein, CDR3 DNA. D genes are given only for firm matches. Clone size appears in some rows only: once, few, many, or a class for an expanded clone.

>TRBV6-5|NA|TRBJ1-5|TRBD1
CASAQGQSNQPQHF
TGTGCCAGCGCCCAGGGACAGAGCAATCAGCCCCAGCATTTT
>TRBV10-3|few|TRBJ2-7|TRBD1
CAISEMSGQPYEQYF
TGTGCCATCAGTGAGATGTCGGGACAGCCCTACGAGCAGTACTTC
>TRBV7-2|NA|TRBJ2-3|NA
CASSLARGHATDTQYF
TGTGCCAGCAGCTTAGCCCGGGGACACGCCACAGATACGCAGTATTTT
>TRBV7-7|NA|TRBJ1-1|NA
CASSLQVNTEAFF
TGTGCTAGCAGCTTACAGGTGAACACTGAAGCTTTCTTT
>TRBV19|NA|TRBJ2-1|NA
CASSSLADLYEQFF
TGTGCCAGTAGTTCGCTAGCAGACTTGTATGAGCAGTTCTTC
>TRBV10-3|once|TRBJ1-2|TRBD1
CATTGQVGGGYTF
TGTGCCACCACTGGACAGGTTGGGGGAGGCTACACCTTC
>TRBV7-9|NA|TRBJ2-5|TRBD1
CASSLGETGEAKETQYF
TGTGCCAGCAGCTTAGGGGAGACAGGGGAGGCGAAAGAGACCCAGTACTTC
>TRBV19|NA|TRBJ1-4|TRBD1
CASAPGQGDEKLFF
TGTGCCAGCGCACCGGGACAGGGGGACGAAAAACTGTTTTTT
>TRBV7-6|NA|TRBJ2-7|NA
CASSLEGGTGYEQYF
TGTGCCAGCAGCTTAGAGGGGGGGACCGGCTACGAGCAGTACTTC
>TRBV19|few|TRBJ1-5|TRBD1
CASSPGQGVSNQPQHF
TGTGCCAGTAGTCCGGGACAGGGCGTCAGCAATCAGCCCCAGCATTTT
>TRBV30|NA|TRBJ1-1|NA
CAWADEPGTEAFF
TGTGCCTGGGCCGACGAACCGGGGACTGAAGCTTTCTTT
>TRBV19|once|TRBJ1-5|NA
CASSIGQLGLQPQHF
TGTGCCAGTAGTATAGGTCAACTAGGGCTTCAGCCCCAGCATTTT
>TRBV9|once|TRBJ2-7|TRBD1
CASSVAPTGTYEQYF
TGTGCCAGCAGCGTAGCCCCGACAGGGACCTACGAGCAGTACTTC
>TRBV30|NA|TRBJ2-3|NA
CAWSHTPPDTQYF
TGTGCCTGGAGTCATACACCACCCGATACGCAGTATTTT
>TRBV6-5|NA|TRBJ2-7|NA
CASSPNRALSSEQYF
TGTGCCAGCAGTCCAAACAGGGCTTTGTCCTCCGAGCAGTACTTC
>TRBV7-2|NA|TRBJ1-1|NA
CASSLVGPGASLNTEAFF
TGTGCCAGCAGCTTAGTAGGACCAGGGGCCTCCCTGAACACTGAAGCTTTCTTT
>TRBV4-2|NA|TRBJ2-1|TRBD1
CASSQDPGGRGSYNEQFF
TGTGCCAGCAGCCAAGATCCAGGGGGACGCGGGTCCTACAATGAGCAGTTCTTC
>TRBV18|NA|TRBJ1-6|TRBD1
CASSPGQGDSPLHF
TGTGCCAGCTCACCCGGACAGGGTGATTCACCCCTCCACTTT
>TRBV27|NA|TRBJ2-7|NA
CASSLWPSYEQYF
TGTGCCAGCAGTTTATGGCCCTCCTACGAGCAGTACTTC
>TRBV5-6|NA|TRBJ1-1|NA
CASSLGDGRGTLEAFF
TGTGCCAGCAGCTTGGGGGATGGTAGGGGTACACTTGAAGCTTTCTTT
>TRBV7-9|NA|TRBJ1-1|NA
CASSLAGQGNTEAFF
TGTGCCAGCAGCTTAGCGGGCCAGGGGAACACTGAAGCTTTCTTT
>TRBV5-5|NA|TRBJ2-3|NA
CASSLLEGRSTDTQYF
TGTGCCAGCAGCTTATTAGAGGGGAGGAGCACAGATACGCAGTATTTT